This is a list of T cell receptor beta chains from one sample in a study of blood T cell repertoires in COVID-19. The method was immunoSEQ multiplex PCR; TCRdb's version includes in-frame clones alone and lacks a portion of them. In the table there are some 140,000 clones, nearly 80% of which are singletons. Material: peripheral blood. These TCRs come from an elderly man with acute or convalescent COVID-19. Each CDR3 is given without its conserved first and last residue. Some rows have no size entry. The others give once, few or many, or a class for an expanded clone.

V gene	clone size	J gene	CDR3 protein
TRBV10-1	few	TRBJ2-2	ASSPLVGRGRTGELF
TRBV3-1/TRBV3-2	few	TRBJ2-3	ASSSGGAGTDTQY
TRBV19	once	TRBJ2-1	ASRRTSGYYNEQF
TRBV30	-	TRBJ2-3	AWDPGQGGTDTQY
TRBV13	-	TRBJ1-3	ASSETGVGNTIY
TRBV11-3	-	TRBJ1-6	ASSLAGQGDSPLH
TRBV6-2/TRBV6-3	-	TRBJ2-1	ASSYVLAAGSHNEQF
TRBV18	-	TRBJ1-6	ASSPGDNSPLH
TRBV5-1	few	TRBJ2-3	ASSLEQTTDTQY
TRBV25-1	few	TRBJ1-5	ASSDNGSNQPQH
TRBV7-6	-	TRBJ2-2	ASSLSSQVLNTGELF
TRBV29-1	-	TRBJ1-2	SVERRANYGYT
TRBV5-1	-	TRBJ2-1	ASAPKIAGGAPVGYEQF
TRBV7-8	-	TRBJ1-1	ASSRDYNTEAF
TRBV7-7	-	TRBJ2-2	ASSGTSGGPNTGELF
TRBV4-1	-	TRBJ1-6	ASSQEGGGVYNSPLH
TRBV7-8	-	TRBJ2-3	ASSPSGGAQY
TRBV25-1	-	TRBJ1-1	ASSEEGAGPTEAF
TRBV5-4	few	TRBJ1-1	ASSPRTGEGTEAF
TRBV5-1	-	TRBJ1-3	ASSLDQGRRNTIY
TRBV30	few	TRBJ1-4	AWSFSSGLF
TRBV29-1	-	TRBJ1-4	SVADSGIIGEKLF
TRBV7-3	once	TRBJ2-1	ASSSQAGGFREQF
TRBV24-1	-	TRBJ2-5	ATSDWPGEGGETQY
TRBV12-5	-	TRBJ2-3	ASGTSLQRGLSDTQY
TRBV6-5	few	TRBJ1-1	ASSQTALNTEAF
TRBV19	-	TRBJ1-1	ASNPTRGQGGVYTEAF
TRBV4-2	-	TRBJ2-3	ASSGTSDTQY
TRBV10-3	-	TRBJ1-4	AIRDSATNEKLF
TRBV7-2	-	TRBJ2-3	ASSLTTTDTQY
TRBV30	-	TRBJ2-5	AWFRVGETQY
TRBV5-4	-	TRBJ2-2	ASQTGGNTGELF
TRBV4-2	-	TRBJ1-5	ASSRGRGQPQH
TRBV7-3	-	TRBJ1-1	ASSPNRVDTF
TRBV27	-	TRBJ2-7	ASSPYDSLRGEQY
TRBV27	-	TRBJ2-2	ASSLLRWGGASSTGELF
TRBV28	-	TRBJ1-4	ASSFLGQEAEKLF
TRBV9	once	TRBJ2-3	ASSGGQASDTQY
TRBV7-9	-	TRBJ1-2	ASSPTGGQGYGYT
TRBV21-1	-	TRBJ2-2	ASSPDWTGGNTGELF
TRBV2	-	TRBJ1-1	ASSGQGISAF
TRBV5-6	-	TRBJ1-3	ASSLVRDSRNTIY
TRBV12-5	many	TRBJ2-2	ASGLGTGYTGELF
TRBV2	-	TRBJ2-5	ASSEASGGAGETQY
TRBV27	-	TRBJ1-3	ASSRYSAGNTIY
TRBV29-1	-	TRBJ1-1	SVSPRAEEAF
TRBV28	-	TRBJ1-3	ASSEGHAGNTIY
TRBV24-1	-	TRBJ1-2	ATSDSRGYGYT
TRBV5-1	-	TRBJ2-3	ASSTETSGGSDTQY
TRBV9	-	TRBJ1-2	ASSVGGRANYGYT